This entry features one T cell receptor beta chain sequence. From the germline J gene comes the end of the CDR3, since the read stops 3 residues before it. The source of the sample is a study of T cells in women clearing cervical HPV infection. Study information: Controls were women whose single incident HPV16 infection cleared within 12 months without precancer or cancer. Case blood drawn at lesion detection; control blood after infection cleared. HLA type stays a possible confounder, typing being limited.

All participants had a single incident cervical HPV16 infection, and prevalent HPV16 infections were excluded. The CDR3 has 13 residues. V dropped 3 bases and J dropped 2 bases, with 11 bases sitting between them. The germline V gene encodes CDR1 SQVTM and CDR2 ANQGSEA. Repertoires were generated with immunoSEQ multiplex PCR, while TCRdb's copy carries only in-frame clones and drops some. The table lists under 25,000 clones. The chain couples TRBV29-1 to TRBJ2-7; no firm D call. The TCR originated in a woman aged 18-70 years with a cervical HPV16 infection that either progressed to CIN3+ or cleared (not recorded which). Sequencing input: blood buffy coat. Incomplete CDR3 DNA: TGCAGCGTTGAGGTGGCTCAGGCCTACGAG. Translating it yields CSVEVAQAYE. The whole CDR3 sequence reads CSVEVAQAYEQYF.